This T cell receptor (beta chain) was identified during a study of blood T cell repertoires in COVID-19. Looking at the study overall: Donors in the United States, Italy and Spain gave samples during acute or convalescent COVID-19. Sample material is recorded as cDNA or gDNA derived from T cells, B-cell-depleted T cells, or PBMCs.

Authors' methods: Amplification of reference gene primers provided the estimated nucleated cell counts. Repertoires were generated with immunoSEQ multiplex PCR, while TCRdb's copy carries only in-frame clones and drops some. The D gene and trimming were derived from the DNA, and the V and J assignments and clone size from that table. The table has around 200,000 clones, 90% seen once. The CDR3 sequence is 15 residues long. The V gene's germline CDR1 is KGHDR and CDR2 SFDVKD. V dropped 3 bases and J dropped 4; count of bases not matched to a gene: 6. Sequenced sample: peripheral blood. This sequence joins TRBV24-1 and TRBJ2-5; 8 bases match TRBD2. This clonotype originated in a man aged 50 to 59 with acute or convalescent COVID-19. CDR3 residues: CATSDRREAGETQYF. Written as DNA, the CDR3 is TGTGCCACCAGTGATCGGCGGGAGGCTGGAGAGACCCAGTACTTC.